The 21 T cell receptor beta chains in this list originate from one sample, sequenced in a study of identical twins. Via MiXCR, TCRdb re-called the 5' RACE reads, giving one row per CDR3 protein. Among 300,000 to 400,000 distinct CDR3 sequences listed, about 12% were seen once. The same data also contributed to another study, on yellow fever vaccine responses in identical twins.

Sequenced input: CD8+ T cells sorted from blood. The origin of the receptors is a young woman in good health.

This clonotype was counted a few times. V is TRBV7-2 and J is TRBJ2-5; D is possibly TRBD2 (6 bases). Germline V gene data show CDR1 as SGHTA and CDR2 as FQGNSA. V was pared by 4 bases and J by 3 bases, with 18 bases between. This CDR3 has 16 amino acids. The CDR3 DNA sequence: TGTGCCAGCAGCTCCGATCCGGGACTTAACGAAGAGACCCAGTACTTC. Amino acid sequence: CASSSDPGLNEETQYF.

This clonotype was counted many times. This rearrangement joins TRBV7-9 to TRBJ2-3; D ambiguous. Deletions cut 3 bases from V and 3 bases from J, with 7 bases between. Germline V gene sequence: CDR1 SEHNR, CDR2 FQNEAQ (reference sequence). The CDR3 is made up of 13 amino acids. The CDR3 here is CASSFFRTDTQYF. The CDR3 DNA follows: TGTGCCAGCAGCTTCTTCAGGACAGATACGCAGTATTTT.

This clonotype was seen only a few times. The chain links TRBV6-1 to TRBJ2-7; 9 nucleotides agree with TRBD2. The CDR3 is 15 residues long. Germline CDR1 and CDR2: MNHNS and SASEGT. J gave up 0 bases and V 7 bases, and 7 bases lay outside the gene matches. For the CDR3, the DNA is TGTGCCAGCACTCTAGCGGGGACCCACTCCTACGAGCAGTACTTC. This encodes CASTLAGTHSYEQYF.

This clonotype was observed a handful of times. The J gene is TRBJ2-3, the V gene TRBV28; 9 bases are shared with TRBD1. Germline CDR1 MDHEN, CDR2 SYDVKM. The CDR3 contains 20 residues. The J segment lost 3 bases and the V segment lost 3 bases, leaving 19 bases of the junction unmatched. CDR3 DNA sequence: TGTGCCAGCAGTTTTTCGGTCAGTCCCCAGGGACAGGGTTGGACAGATACGCAGTATTTT. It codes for CASSFSVSPQGQGWTDTQYF.

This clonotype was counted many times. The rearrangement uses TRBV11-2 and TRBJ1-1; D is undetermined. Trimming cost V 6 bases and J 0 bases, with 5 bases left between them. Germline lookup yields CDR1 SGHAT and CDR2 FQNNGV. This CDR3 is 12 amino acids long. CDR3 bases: TGTGCCAGCAGTACAATGAACACTGAAGCTTTCTTT. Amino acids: CASSTMNTEAFF.

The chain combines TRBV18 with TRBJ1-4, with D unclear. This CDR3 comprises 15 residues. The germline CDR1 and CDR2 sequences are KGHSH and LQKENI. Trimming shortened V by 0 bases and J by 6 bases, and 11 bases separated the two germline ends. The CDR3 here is CASSPPEREDEKLFF. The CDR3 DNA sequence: TGTGCCAGCTCACCACCGGAAAGGGAGGATGAAAAACTGTTTTTT.

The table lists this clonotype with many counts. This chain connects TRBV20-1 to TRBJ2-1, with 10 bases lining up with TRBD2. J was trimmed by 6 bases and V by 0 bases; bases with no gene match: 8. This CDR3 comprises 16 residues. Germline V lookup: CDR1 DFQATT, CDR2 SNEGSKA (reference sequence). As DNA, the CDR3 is TGCAGTGCTAGAGATGAGCGGGAGGGCCGGGGCAATGAGCAGTTCTTC. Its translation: CSARDEREGRGNEQFF.

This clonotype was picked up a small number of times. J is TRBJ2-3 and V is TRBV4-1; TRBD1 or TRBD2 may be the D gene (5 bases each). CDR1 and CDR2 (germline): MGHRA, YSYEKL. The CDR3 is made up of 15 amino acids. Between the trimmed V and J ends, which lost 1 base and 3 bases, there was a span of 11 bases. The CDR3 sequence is CASSQGPGPTDTQYF. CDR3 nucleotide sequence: TGCGCCAGCAGCCAAGGCCCGGGGCCGACAGATACGCAGTATTTT.

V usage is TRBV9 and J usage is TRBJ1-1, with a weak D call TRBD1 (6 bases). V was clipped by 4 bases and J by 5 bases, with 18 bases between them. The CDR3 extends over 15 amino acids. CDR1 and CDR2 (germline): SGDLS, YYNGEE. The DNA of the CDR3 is TGTGCCAGCAGCCCGAGACAGGCCCTAGGGACTGAAGCTTTCTTT. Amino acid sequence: CASSPRQALGTEAFF.

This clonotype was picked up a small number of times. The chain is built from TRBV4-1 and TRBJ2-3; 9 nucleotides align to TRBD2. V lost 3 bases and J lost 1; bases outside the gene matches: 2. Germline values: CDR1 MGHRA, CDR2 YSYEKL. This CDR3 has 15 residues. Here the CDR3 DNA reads TGCGCCAGCAGCCAGGCGGGGGGGGGCACAGATACGCAGTATTTT. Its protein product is CASSQAGGGTDTQYF.

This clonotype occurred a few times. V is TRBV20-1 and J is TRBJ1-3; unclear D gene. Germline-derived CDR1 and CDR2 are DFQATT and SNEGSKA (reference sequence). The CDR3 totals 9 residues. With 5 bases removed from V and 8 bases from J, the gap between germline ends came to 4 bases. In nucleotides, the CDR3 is TGCAGTGCTGGGGACACCATATATTTT. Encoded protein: CSAGDTIYF.

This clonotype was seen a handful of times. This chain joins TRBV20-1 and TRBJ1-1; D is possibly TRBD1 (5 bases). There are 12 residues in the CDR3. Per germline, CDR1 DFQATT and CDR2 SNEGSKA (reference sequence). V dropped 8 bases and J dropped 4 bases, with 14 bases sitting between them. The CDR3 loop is CSCLGGFTEAFF. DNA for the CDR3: TGCAGTTGCCTGGGGGGATTCACTGAAGCTTTCTTT.

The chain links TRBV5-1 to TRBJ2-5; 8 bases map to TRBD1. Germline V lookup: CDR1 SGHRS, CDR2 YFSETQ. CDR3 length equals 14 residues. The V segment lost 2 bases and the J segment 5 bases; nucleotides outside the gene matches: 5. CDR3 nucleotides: TGCGCCAGCAGCTTTCGAAGACAGGGGGAGACCCAGTACTTC. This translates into CASSFRRQGETQYF.

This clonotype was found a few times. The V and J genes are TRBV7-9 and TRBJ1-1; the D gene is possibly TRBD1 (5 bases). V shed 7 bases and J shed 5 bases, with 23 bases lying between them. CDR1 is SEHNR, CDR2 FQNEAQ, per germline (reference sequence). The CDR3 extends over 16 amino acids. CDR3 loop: CASISLYRTTGTEAFF. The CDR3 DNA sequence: TGTGCCAGCATCTCCTTATACAGGACCACGGGGACTGAAGCTTTCTTT. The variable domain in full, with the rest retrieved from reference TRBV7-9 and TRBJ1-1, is DTGVSQNPRHKITKRGQNVTFRCDPISEHNRLYWYRQTLGQGPEFLTYFQNEAQLEKSRLLSDRFSAERPKGSFSTLEIQRTEQGDSAMYLCASISLYRTTGTEAFFGQGTRLTVV.

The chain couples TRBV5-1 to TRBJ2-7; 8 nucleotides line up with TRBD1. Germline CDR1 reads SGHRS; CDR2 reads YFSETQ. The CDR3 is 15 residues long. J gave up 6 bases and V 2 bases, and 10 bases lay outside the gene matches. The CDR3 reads CASSFSTGQAGEQYF. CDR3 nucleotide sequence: TGCGCCAGCAGCTTCTCCACGGGACAGGCGGGCGAGCAGTACTTC.

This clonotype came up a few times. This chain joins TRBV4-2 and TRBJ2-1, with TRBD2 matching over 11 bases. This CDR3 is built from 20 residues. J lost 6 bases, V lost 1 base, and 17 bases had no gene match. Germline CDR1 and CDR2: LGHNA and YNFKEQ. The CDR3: CASSQVGLAGGPLDGNEQFF. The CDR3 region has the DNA TGTGCCAGCAGCCAAGTTGGTCTAGCGGGGGGCCCCCTGGACGGCAATGAGCAGTTCTTC.

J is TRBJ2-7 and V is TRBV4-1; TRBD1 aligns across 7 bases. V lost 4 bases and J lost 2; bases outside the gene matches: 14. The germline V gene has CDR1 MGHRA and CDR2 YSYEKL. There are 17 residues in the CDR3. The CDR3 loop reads CASSPGTAPKSTYEQYF. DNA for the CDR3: TGCGCCAGCAGCCCCGGGACAGCGCCAAAATCGACCTACGAGCAGTACTTC.

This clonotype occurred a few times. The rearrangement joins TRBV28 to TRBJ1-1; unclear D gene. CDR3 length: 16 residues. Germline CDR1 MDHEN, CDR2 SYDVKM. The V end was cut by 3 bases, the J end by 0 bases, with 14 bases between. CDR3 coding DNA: TGTGCCAGCAGTTTTCCTAGGACGGAGATGAACACTGAAGCTTTCTTT. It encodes CASSFPRTEMNTEAFF.

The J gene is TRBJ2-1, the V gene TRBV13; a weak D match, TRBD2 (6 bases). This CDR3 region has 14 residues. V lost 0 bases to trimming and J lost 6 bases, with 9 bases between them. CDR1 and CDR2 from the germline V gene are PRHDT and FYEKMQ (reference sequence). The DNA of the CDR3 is TGTGCCAGCAGCTTAGGCCGGGGGAGCAATGAGCAGTTCTTC. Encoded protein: CASSLGRGSNEQFF.

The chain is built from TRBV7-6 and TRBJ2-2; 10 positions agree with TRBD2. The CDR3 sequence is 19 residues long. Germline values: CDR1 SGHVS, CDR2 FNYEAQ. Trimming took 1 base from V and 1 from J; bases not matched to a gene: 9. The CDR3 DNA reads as TGTGCCAGCAGCTTAGAGACTTGGCTAGCGGGAGTGAACACCGGGGAGCTGTTTTTT. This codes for CASSLETWLAGVNTGELFF. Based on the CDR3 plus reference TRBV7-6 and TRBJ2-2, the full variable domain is GAGVSQSPRYKVTKRGQDVALRCDPISGHVSLYWYRQALGQGPEFLTYFNYEAQQDKSGLPNDRFSAERPEGSISTLTIQRTEQRDSAMYRCASSLETWLAGVNTGELFFGEGSRLTVL.

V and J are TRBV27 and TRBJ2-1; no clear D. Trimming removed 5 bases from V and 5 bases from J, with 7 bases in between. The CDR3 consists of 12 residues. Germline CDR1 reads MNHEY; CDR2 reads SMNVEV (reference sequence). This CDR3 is CASSRVDNEQFF. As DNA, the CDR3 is TGTGCCAGCAGTAGGGTGGACAATGAGCAGTTCTTC.